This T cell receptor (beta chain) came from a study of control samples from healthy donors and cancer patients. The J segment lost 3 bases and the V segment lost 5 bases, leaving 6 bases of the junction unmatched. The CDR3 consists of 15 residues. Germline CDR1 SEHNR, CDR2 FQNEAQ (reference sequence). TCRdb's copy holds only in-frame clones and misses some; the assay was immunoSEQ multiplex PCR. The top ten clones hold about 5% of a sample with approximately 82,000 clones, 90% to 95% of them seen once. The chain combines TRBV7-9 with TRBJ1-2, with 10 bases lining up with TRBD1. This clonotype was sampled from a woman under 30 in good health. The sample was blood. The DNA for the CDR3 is TGTGCCAGCAGCAACACGACAGGGGGCTACTATGGCTACACCTTC. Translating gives CASSNTTGGYYGYTF.